Sequencing of this TCR beta chain was carried out in a study of Ad26.COV2.S vaccination and SARS-CoV-2 variants. Germline lookup yields CDR1 SEHNR and CDR2 FQNEAQ (reference sequence). J lost 6 bases, V lost 5 bases, and 5 bases had no gene match. The CDR3 sequence is 15 residues long. General study results and limits: Measures of TCR breadth and depth may have fallen short of total T cell responses.

Repertoires were generated with immunoSEQ multiplex PCR, while TCRdb's copy carries only in-frame clones and drops some. The sample has some 180,000 clones; around 85% are singletons. This clone has more than one count but fewer than ten. The antigen remains unidentified. Material: peripheral blood, obtained after recovery from COVID-19. The gene calls are TRBV7-9 and TRBJ2-3; 13 bases match TRBD2. The receptor was isolated from a human donor who had recovered from COVID-19. In DNA, the CDR3 is TGTGCCAGCAGCCGACTAGCGGGAGGTTCGGATACGCAGTATTTT. Its translation is CASSRLAGGSDTQYF. Full variable domain (remainder filled in from reference TRBV7-9 and TRBJ2-3): DTGVSQNPRHKITKRGQNVTFRCDPISEHNRLYWYRQTLGQGPEFLTYFQNEAQLEKSRLLSDRFSAERPKGSFSTLEIQRTEQGDSAMYLCASSRLAGGSDTQYFGPGTRLTVL.